These T cell receptor beta chains were read from a single sample in a study of naive CD8 T cells in extremely preterm neonates. Assay used: immunoSEQ multiplex PCR; TCRdb lists only in-frame clones, some missing. The data hold about 5,100 clones, with almost 99% observed a single time. Sample: naive CD8+ T cells from blood. The origin of the receptors is a human donor in good health. Each CDR3 is given without its conserved first and last residue. Each record gives: V gene, clone size, J gene, CDR3 protein. Clone size is shown for a subset of rows, as once, few, many or a class of expanded clone.

TRBV19	-	TRBJ1-2	ASSIGGANYGYT
TRBV29-1	-	TRBJ1-2	SVDDRVYGYT
TRBV4-1	-	TRBJ1-1	ASSQVDRDDTEAF
TRBV6-5	once	TRBJ2-2	ASSPDITNTGELF
TRBV5-8	-	TRBJ2-5	ASSPGQGRQETQY
TRBV19	-	TRBJ2-3	ASKGGRQVEDTQY
TRBV7-9	-	TRBJ2-1	ASSPRGDEQF
TRBV2	-	TRBJ1-1	ASSENMGTHLEAF
TRBV9	-	TRBJ2-1	ASSLAGGSSNEQF
TRBV7-9	-	TRBJ2-7	ASSLSREGTYEQY
TRBV7-9	once	TRBJ1-3	ASSSSGTTIY
TRBV7-9	-	TRBJ1-5	ASSPGQGAQPQH
TRBV5-6	-	TRBJ2-1	ASSLAGRDDSYNEQF
TRBV6-4	-	TRBJ2-6	ASSEDRGPGANVLT
TRBV28	-	TRBJ1-6	ASRDMGGGNSPLH
TRBV27	-	TRBJ2-5	ASSLSPSGRKTQY
TRBV18	-	TRBJ2-1	ASSPSGQGRYNEQF
TRBV19	-	TRBJ2-7	ASSIGAGLSYEQY
TRBV25-1	-	TRBJ2-7	ASSRADTYEQY
TRBV2	-	-	ASNGDRDRVFHSEQY
TRBV29-1	-	TRBJ1-1	SAQGQGDLYTEAF
TRBV28	once	TRBJ2-1	ACCCGRDNEQF
TRBV7-6	-	TRBJ1-5	ASSRTPGGNQPQH
TRBV27	-	TRBJ2-5	ASRRGLAVQETQY
TRBV5-6	-	TRBJ1-3	ASSLGPSGNGNTIY
TRBV6-6	-	TRBJ2-7	ASTQSRDMSGDEQY
TRBV9	-	TRBJ2-7	ASSVGSGATYEQY
TRBV10-3	-	TRBJ1-1	AISDLDRTLLGAF
TRBV19	-	TRBJ1-4	ASVGQFNEKLF
TRBV5-1	-	TRBJ2-3	ASRLAGGPDTQY
TRBV9	once	TRBJ2-7	ASSAPSYEQY
TRBV6-1	-	TRBJ1-2	ASSEAAGLGPGYGYT
TRBV13	-	TRBJ1-2	ASSPTRSGQGNYGYT
TRBV7-6	-	TRBJ2-2	ASSLRREGTGELF
TRBV9	-	TRBJ2-3	ASSGGLTNTDTQY
TRBV6-1	-	-	ASRPGTGKIYEQY
TRBV4-2	-	TRBJ2-2	ASSQGLHTGELF
TRBV28	-	TRBJ2-2	ASSLADSGELF
TRBV21-1	-	TRBJ1-1	ASSMTGGWHTEAF
TRBV4-2	-	TRBJ2-7	ASSPRDRESYEQY
TRBV6-1	-	TRBJ1-5	ASSEARDRYEDQPQH
TRBV30	once	TRBJ2-7	AWSRRGLEQY
TRBV4-3	-	TRBJ2-7	ASSLLQGSSYEQY
TRBV4-1	-	TRBJ1-1	ASSRTLTGGNTEAF
TRBV27	-	TRBJ2-7	ASSFQTGPGYEQY
TRBV14	-	TRBJ2-2	ASSQKGVRSGELF
TRBV21-1	-	TRBJ2-7	ASSKGGGPAYEQY
TRBV19	-	TRBJ1-3	ASIPSSWHIGGNTIY